This record concerns one TCR beta chain sequence. Other DNA sequences in the same sample also yield this CDR3. Here immunoSEQ multiplex PCR was the method, and the copy in TCRdb shows in-frame clones only, minus some. There are about 17,000 clones in the sample; more than 75% occur only once, and around 25% lies in the top ten. The record originates from a study of OX40 agonist ivuxolimab in advanced cancers. With baseline, cycle 4 day 1, and cycle 7 day 1 as timepoints, blood was sampled. The material was CD4+ or CD8+ T cells sorted from blood, obtained in a trial of the OX40 agonist ivuxolimab. This receptor was taken from an adult with an advanced solid tumor such as melanoma, head and neck, liver or kidney cancer.

CDR3 bases: TGTGCCAGCAGCTACGGGCCAGGGGAGAACACTGAAGCTTTCTTT. Protein sequence: CASSYGPGENTEAFF. This sequence joins TRBV4-2 and TRBJ1-1, with D possibly matching TRBD1 (6 bases). The germline V gene has CDR1 LGHNA and CDR2 YNFKEQ. The CDR3 contains 15 residues. Deletions cut 5 bases from V and 1 base from J, with 14 bases between.